This T cell receptor beta chain was captured in a study of blood T cell repertoires in COVID-19. About the study: The study drew acute and convalescent COVID-19 samples from the United States, Italy and Spain.

With 4 bases clipped from V and 4 bases from J, the junction kept 5 bases outside the gene matches. This CDR3 has 14 residues. The germline V gene encodes CDR1 SGDLS and CDR2 YYNGEE. Here immunoSEQ multiplex PCR was the method, and the copy in TCRdb shows in-frame clones only, minus some. This table has around 260,000 clones, 88% appearing once. The sequenced sample was peripheral blood. This receptor was identified in a man between 60 and 70 years old who had recovered from COVID-19. This chain connects TRBV9 to TRBJ1-1, with 9 nucleotides matching TRBD1. The chain's CDR3 is CASSLIQGATEAFF. DNA of the CDR3: TGTGCCAGCAGCTTAATACAGGGGGCCACTGAAGCTTTCTTT. Variable domain in full (rest from reference TRBV9 and TRBJ1-1): DSGVTQTPKHLITATGQRVTLRCSPRSGDLSVYWYQQSLDQGLQFLIQYYNGEERAKGNILERFSAQQFPDLHSELNLSSLELGDSALYFCASSLIQGATEAFFGQGTRLTVV.